This is a list of T cell receptor beta chains from one sample in a study of monozygotic twins with inflammatory bowel disease. TCRdb reprocessed the 5' RACE reads, keeping one entry per CDR3 protein, no DNA. The sample data list more than 300,000 distinct CDR3 sequences. The source material was blood. Source of these receptors: a human donor with ulcerative colitis or Crohn's disease, or a healthy co-twin of an affected twin (not recorded which). The CDR3 runs from the conserved cysteine through the conserved F or W. Not every row has a clone size; where given, it reads once, few, many or a size class.

cdr3_aa j_call v_call clone_size
CASSLVWQTDNEQFF TRBJ2-1 TRBV7-9 NA
CASKDFSGEQFF TRBJ2-1 TRBV5-4 NA
CSASPSGRRIQETQYF TRBJ2-5 TRBV20-1 NA
CASSISSGRRTEAFF TRBJ1-1 TRBV5-1 NA
CASRSFLLGETQYF TRBJ2-5 TRBV4-2 NA
CASSLWTGGSSPSGNTIYF TRBJ1-3 TRBV4-2 NA
CAISPGDSYNEQFF TRBJ2-1 TRBV10-3 NA
CASSYSILRYGYTF TRBJ1-2 TRBV6-2/TRBV6-3 NA
CASSPPGQSYYGYTF TRBJ1-2 TRBV14 NA
CASSWTPDRGETQYF TRBJ2-5 TRBV7-2 NA
CASSSIRDRGWRRSGANVLTF TRBJ2-6 TRBV11-2 NA
CASSLNEGFDTGELFF TRBJ2-2 TRBV12-3/TRBV12-4 NA
CSARQGETQYF TRBJ2-5 TRBV20-1 NA
CASSQLPTGAYEQYF TRBJ2-7 TRBV4-3 NA
CASSQGSQGSYNSPLHF TRBJ1-6 TRBV4-3 NA
CASSPDTQETQYF TRBJ2-5 TRBV5-5 NA
CASSGSTGVGNTIYF TRBJ1-3 TRBV18 NA
CASSRGRPGGQPQHF TRBJ1-5 TRBV12-3/TRBV12-4 NA
CARSLPGTGWYEQYF TRBJ2-7 TRBV4-1 NA
CATSEETYQETQYF TRBJ2-5 TRBV24-1 NA
CASSFPWGGGRTDTQYF TRBJ2-3 TRBV12-3/TRBV12-4 NA
CASSLAVWTANPNEQFF TRBJ2-1 TRBV5-5 NA
CSASSSAYEQYF TRBJ2-7 TRBV20-1 NA
CASSRPGDFSYEQYF TRBJ2-7 TRBV5-1 NA
CASSRARGAGANVLTF TRBJ2-6 TRBV4-3 NA
CASSPWGVRTDTQYF TRBJ2-3 TRBV5-5 NA
CSAPPGNGYTF TRBJ1-2 TRBV20-1 NA
CATSDSSYEQYF TRBJ2-7 TRBV24-1 NA
CASSSTSGTHMQYF TRBJ2-3 TRBV12-3/TRBV12-4 NA
CASSLGRGSGTDTQYF TRBJ2-3 TRBV11-3 NA
CASSLGSEAFF TRBJ1-1 TRBV12-3/TRBV12-4 NA
CASSQDQGEDRVNADTQYF TRBJ2-3 TRBV4-3 medium-sized
CASSLNRARGREKLFF TRBJ1-4 TRBV5-4 NA
CASSFLRLGTDTQYF TRBJ2-3 TRBV5-1 NA
CASSIGHEQFF TRBJ2-1 TRBV19 NA
CASTTDRDYGYTF TRBJ1-2 TRBV7-2 NA
CSARAQLAGGPPYEQYF TRBJ2-7 TRBV20-1 NA
CASTPIVISYNEQFF TRBJ2-1 TRBV12-3/TRBV12-4 NA
CATSPLAGGTRPGEQYF TRBJ2-7 TRBV15 NA
CASEIGTEAFF TRBJ1-1 TRBV6-2/TRBV6-3 NA
CASSFVIRGRFGYTF TRBJ1-2 TRBV5-5 NA
CASITGQSSYEQYF TRBJ2-7 TRBV6-1 NA
CASSQAVLRDSDNSPLHF TRBJ1-6 TRBV4-3 NA
CSASVGQYYGYTF TRBJ1-2 TRBV20-1 NA
CASRINRVGTDTQYF TRBJ2-3 TRBV5-4 NA
CASSKYGGGSNQPQHF TRBJ1-5 TRBV12-3/TRBV12-4 NA
CASSQTLGYGDYGYTF TRBJ1-2 TRBV7-9 NA
CASTRGVNTGELFF TRBJ2-2 TRBV2 NA
CASSPRTGGAGEKLFF TRBJ1-4 TRBV18 NA